This T cell receptor (beta chain) was recorded in a study of PD-1 blockade in classical Hodgkin lymphoma. Study at large: Patients were infused with nivolumab 3 mg/kg every 2 weeks.

Every one of the patients relapsed after autologous stem cell transplantation (brentuximab vedotin exposure was variable). The CDR3 spans 15 residues. Germline V gene lookup returns CDR1 KGHSH and CDR2 LQKENI. V was clipped by 1 base and J by 8 bases, with 14 bases between them. A note on this clone: Its target is not known.

Study-level points and caveats: Significant TCR diversity gains by C4D1 occurred in CD4+ but not CD8+ cells. Reports indicated that newly diagnosed patients had lower baseline TCR diversity than healthy donors did.

Using immunoSEQ multiplex PCR, the repertoire was profiled, and TCRdb retains in-frame clones only, with some absent. The repertoire has fewer than 30,000 clones, around 78% of them found once; the top ten carry 20% to 25%. The chain uses TRBV18 and TRBJ1-4; no reliable D call. The sample consisted of peripheral blood mononuclear cells (PBMCs), taken before the second cycle of nivolumab. This receptor was identified in a human donor with classical Hodgkin lymphoma. The CDR3 DNA follows: TGTGCCAGCTCACCACGGGAGGCGCCGGGGGAAAAACTGTTTTTT. It specifies CASSPREAPGEKLFF.